These 6 T cell receptor beta chains were all obtained from the same sample, sequenced in a study of blood T cell repertoires in COVID-19 (dated by TCRdb to the early 2020s). Libraries came from the immunoSEQ multiplex PCR assay. TCRdb's version of the immuneACCESS table is confined to in-frame rearrangements and falls short of the full clone set. An unresolved V gene accounts for under half of the shortfall where checked; the remainder is of unknown origin. The sample data list around 400,000 clones, and around nine tenths of these were observed just once. Jointly, the top ten make up 1.4% of the sample. Sequences were obtained from PBMCs or T cells enriched from blood (not recorded which). All receptors derive from a woman under 30 who had been exposed to COVID-19.

V gene TRBV5-6 combines with J gene TRBJ1-1, with no clear D. Trimming removed 2 bases from V and 5 bases from J, with 10 bases in between. Germline-derived CDR1 and CDR2 are SGHDT and YYEEEE. CDR3 size: 13 residues. CDR3: CASSFGVETEAFF. As DNA, the CDR3 is TGTGCCAGCAGCTTCGGAGTGGAGACTGAAGCTTTCTTT.

This CDR3 is CASSLELDYGYTF. CDR3 bases: TGTGCCAGCAGCTTAGAACTGGACTATGGCTACACCTTC. The rearrangement joins TRBV7-9 to TRBJ1-2; D unclear. The germline V gene encodes CDR1 SEHNR and CDR2 FQNEAQ (reference sequence). Trimming cost V 1 base and J 3 bases, with 6 bases left between them. The length of the CDR3 is 13 residues.

The rearrangement joins TRBV5-1 to TRBJ2-3; D is ambiguous. Trimming removed 4 bases from V and 2 bases from J, with 14 bases in between. This CDR3 region has 15 residues. The germline V gene has CDR1 SGHRS and CDR2 YFSETQ. The CDR3 coding sequence is TGCGCCAGCAGCGTAGCACATCCGGACACAGATACGCAGTATTTT. It yields the protein CASSVAHPDTDTQYF.

This chain uses TRBV27 with TRBJ2-7; possibly TRBD1 for D (5 bases). CDR3 length: 12 amino acids. Germline loops: CDR1 MNHEY, CDR2 SMNVEV (reference sequence). V shed 5 bases and J shed 7 bases, with 12 bases lying between them. CDR3 protein: CASSPSGLEQYF. Here the CDR3 DNA reads TGTGCCAGCAGTCCCTCAGGGTTAGAGCAGTACTTC.

J is TRBJ2-7 and V is TRBV28; 8 bases line up with TRBD2. From germline, CDR1 is MDHEN and CDR2 SYDVKM. Unmatched junction bases numbered 14, after V lost 6 bases and J lost 7 bases. The CDR3 contains 15 residues. CDR3 region: CASSFTLTSVGEQYF. CDR3 sequence (DNA): TGTGCCAGCAGCTTCACTTTGACTAGCGTGGGAGAGCAGTACTTC.

The chain employs TRBV7-2 and TRBJ1-6, with unresolved D. CDR1 is SGHTA and CDR2 is FQGNSA in the germline V gene. Trimming pared 4 bases from V and 4 bases from J, leaving 8 bases between. The CDR3 covers 14 residues. The CDR3 DNA reads as TGTGCCAGCAGCTCTCAGATTTATAATTCACCCCTCCACTTT. Amino acids: CASSSQIYNSPLHF. Using reference TRBV7-2 and TRBJ1-6 for the parts outside the CDR3, the full variable domain is GAGVSQSPSNKVTEKGKDVELRCDPISGHTALYWYRQSLGQGLEFLIYFQGNSAPDKSGLPSDRFSAERTGGSVSTLTIQRTQQEDSAVYLCASSSQIYNSPLHFGNGTRLTVT.